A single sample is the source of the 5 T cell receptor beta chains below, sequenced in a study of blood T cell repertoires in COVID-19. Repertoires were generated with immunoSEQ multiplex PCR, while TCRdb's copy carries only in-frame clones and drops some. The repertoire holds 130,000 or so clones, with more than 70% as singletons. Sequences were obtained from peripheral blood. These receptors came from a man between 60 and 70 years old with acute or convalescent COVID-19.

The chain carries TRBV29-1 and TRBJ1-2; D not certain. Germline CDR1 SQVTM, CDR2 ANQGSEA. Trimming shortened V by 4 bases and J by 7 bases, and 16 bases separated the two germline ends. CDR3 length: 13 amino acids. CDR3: CSVVLSGRAGYTF. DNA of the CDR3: TGCAGCGTTGTTCTTTCGGGGAGAGCTGGCTACACCTTC. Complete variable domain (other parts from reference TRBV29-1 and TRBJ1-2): SAVISQKPSRDICQRGTSLTIQCQVDSQVTMMFWYRQQPGQSLTLIATANQGSEATYESGFVIDKFPISRPNLTFSTLTVSNMSPEDSSIYLCSVVLSGRAGYTFGSGTRLTVV.

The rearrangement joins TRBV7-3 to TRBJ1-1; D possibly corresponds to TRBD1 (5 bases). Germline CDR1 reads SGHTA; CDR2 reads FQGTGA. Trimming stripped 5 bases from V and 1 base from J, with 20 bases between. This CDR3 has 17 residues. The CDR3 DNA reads TGTGCCAGCAGCCCGGGGGGAGCCAGACGACGGAACACTGAAGCTTTCTTT. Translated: CASSPGGARRRNTEAFF.

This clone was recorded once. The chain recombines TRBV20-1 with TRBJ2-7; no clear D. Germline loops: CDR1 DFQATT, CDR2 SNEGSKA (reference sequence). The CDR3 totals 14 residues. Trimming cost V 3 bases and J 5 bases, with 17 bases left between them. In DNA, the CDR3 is TGCAGTGCTAGTGCCGCTAGTTCTTTCCACGAGCAGTACTTC. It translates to CSASAASSFHEQYF.

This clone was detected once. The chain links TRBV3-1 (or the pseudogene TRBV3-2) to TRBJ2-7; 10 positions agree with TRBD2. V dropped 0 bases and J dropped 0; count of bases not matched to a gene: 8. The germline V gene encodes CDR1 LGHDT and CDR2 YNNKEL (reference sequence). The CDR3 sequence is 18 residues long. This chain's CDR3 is CASSQDRGLAASSYEQYF. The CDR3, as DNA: TGTGCCAGCAGCCAAGATAGAGGACTAGCGGCTAGCTCCTACGAGCAGTACTTC.

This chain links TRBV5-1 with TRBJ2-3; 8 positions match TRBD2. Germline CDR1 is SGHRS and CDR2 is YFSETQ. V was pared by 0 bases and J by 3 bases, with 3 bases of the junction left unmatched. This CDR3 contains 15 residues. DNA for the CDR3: TGCGCCAGCAGCTTGGAATCGGGGGGGACAGATACGCAGTATTTT. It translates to CASSLESGGTDTQYF.